The clone carrying this T cell receptor beta chain was counted many times. Antigen: not known. This sample was taken from a study of beta chain features in type 1 diabetes. Whole-study results and caveats: VDJ junctions from patients with type 1 diabetes contained fewer insertions and more deletions.

Since all of the isolated RNA was reverse transcribed, expressed TCRB transcripts were what got sequenced. Profiled with immunoSEQ multiplex PCR; TCRdb holds only in-frame clones, not every one. The repertoire includes some 160,000 clones, less than 9.5% of them detected once, and 2% to 2.5% sits in the top ten. The sample consisted of central memory CD4+ T cells from blood. The clonotype comes from a woman aged 18-30 years in good health.

CDR3 residues: CSAASGTEAFF. CDR3 sequence (DNA): TGCAGTGCTGCGTCGGGAACTGAAGCTTTCTTT. The chain couples TRBV20-1 to TRBJ1-1; D is undetermined. The ends were cut back, 5 bases at V and 5 bases at J, with 9 bases in the middle. The CDR3 covers 11 residues. Germline V gives CDR1 DFQATT, CDR2 SNEGSKA (reference sequence).